These T cell receptor beta chains were read from a single sample in a study of beta chain features in type 1 diabetes. Data came from immunoSEQ multiplex PCR; TCRdb stores just in-frame clones and leaves some out. The sample has around 130,000 clones, around 9% seen once. Source material: central memory CD4+ T cells from blood. All receptors come from a young man with type 1 diabetes. CDR3s include the opening cysteine and the closing phenylalanine or tryptophan.

V	J	CDR3
TRBV6-1	TRBJ1-5	CASSERGGNQPQHF
TRBV9	TRBJ2-5	CASSKGGETQYF
TRBV18	TRBJ2-1	CASSPQGSYNEQFF
TRBV7-9	TRBJ2-7	CASSHFGRGDHYEQYF
TRBV5-1	TRBJ2-7	CASSLGQGLDEQYF
TRBV28	TRBJ2-3	CASQTGTAVTDTQYF
TRBV5-6	TRBJ2-7	CASSLPPGQGYEQYF
TRBV30	TRBJ2-3	CAWSGTIAQYF
TRBV4-1	TRBJ1-6	CASSQVRDNNSPLHF
TRBV27	TRBJ1-5	CASSLGGQGVWSQPQHF
TRBV7-2	TRBJ1-2	CASSSNPTANYGYTF
TRBV19	TRBJ2-3	CASSGQGSSTDTQYF
TRBV9	TRBJ2-1	CASSVEAGGNEQFF
TRBV13	TRBJ2-5	CASSEQGAVGPAQYF
TRBV5-4	TRBJ2-3	CASSWQGATDTQYF
TRBV2	TRBJ1-4	CASNFQGVEKLFF
TRBV4-2	TRBJ2-7	CASSRDRGNEQYF
TRBV5-1	TRBJ2-4	CASSIMDSRKNIQYF